A selection of T cell receptor beta chains follows, all from one sample in a study of CD8+ T cells in alopecia areata. Repertoires were generated with immunoSEQ multiplex PCR, while TCRdb's copy carries only in-frame clones and drops some. The table lists approximately 59,000 clones, about 45% of them singletons. This specimen was CD8+ T cells sorted from blood, taken at week 0. All receptors derive from a human donor with alopecia areata. Each CDR3 is given with its conserved first and last residue. D genes are given only for firm matches. Rows may omit the clone size; those that give it use once, few, many or a size class.

J,D,V,size,CDR3,DNA
TRBJ1-2,TRBD1,TRBV29-1,NA,CSVEGKTDREDFSYGYTF,TGCAGCGTTGAAGGTAAAACGGACAGGGAGGACTTTTCCTATGGCTACACCTTC
TRBJ2-3,NA,TRBV29-1,NA,CSALTSTDTQYF,TGCAGCGCCCTCACAAGCACAGATACGCAGTATTTT
TRBJ1-1,NA,TRBV11-1,few,CASSPSGGFTEAFF,TGTGCCAGCAGCCCTTCGGGAGGTTTCACTGAAGCTTTCTTT
TRBJ2-7,NA,TRBV7-9,few,CASSPPTRGYEQYF,TGTGCCAGCAGCCCACCCACTAGGGGCTACGAGCAGTACTTC
TRBJ2-7,TRBD2,TRBV29-1,NA,CSVETGLPTTYEQYF,TGCAGCGTTGAAACGGGACTACCGACAACCTACGAGCAGTACTTC
TRBJ2-5,TRBD2,TRBV10-3,few,CAVAGLAEETQYF,TGTGCCGTCGCGGGACTAGCCGAAGAGACCCAGTACTTC
TRBJ2-3,TRBD2,TRBV29-1,NA,CSAYSASGSADTQYF,TGCAGCGCATACTCTGCTAGCGGGAGTGCGGATACGCAGTATTTT
TRBJ2-4,NA,TRBV28,few,CASRGTTSGKNIQYF,TGTGCCAGCAGAGGGACAACCTCGGGCAAAAACATTCAGTACTTC
TRBJ2-1,NA,TRBV29-1,NA,CSVEGPLYNEQFF,TGCAGCGTTGAAGGCCCCCTCTACAATGAGCAGTTCTTC
TRBJ2-1,TRBD2,TRBV27,few,CASSSSGRNGWSEQFF,TGTGCCAGCAGTAGTAGCGGGAGGAACGGTTGGAGTGAGCAGTTCTTC
TRBJ2-7,NA,TRBV9,few,CASSADVAYEQYF,TGTGCCAGCAGCGCCGACGTAGCGTACGAGCAGTACTTC
TRBJ2-5,NA,TRBV7-9,NA,CASSLPRSQGGETQYF,TGTGCCAGCAGCCTCCCTAGGTCTCAGGGCGGAGAGACCCAGTACTTC
TRBJ2-5,TRBD2,TRBV28,few,CASRPTSGSWQETQYF,TGTGCCAGCAGACCTACTAGCGGGAGCTGGCAAGAGACCCAGTACTTC
TRBJ1-5,NA,TRBV30,few,CAWSLDTENQPQHF,TGTGCCTGGAGTCTAGATACCGAGAATCAGCCCCAGCATTTT
TRBJ2-7,NA,TRBV7-9,NA,CASSMGTYEQYF,TGTGCCAGCAGCATGGGGACCTACGAGCAGTACTTC
TRBJ1-4,TRBD1,TRBV29-1,NA,CSVDVIGTGSEKLFF,TGCAGCGTTGATGTCATCGGGACAGGGAGTGAAAAACTGTTTTTT
TRBJ2-5,NA,TRBV7-8,NA,CASSLSETQYF,TGTGCCAGCAGCTTAAGTGAGACCCAGTACTTC
TRBJ2-1,TRBD2,TRBV5-1,once,CASSFDEGLAGPSYNEQFF,TGCGCCAGCAGCTTTGACGAGGGACTAGCGGGACCCTCCTACAATGAGCAGTTCTTC
TRBJ1-1,NA,TRBV30,NA,CAWSVRSGRDTEAFF,TGTGCCTGGAGTGTAAGGTCTGGCAGGGACACTGAAGCTTTCTTT
TRBJ2-6,NA,TRBV5-4,NA,CASLVKASGANVLTF,TGTGCCAGCCTGGTAAAGGCTTCTGGGGCCAACGTCCTGACTTTC
TRBJ2-7,NA,TRBV27,NA,CASSPRGASHEQYF,TGTGCCAGCAGTCCCCGGGGAGCCTCCCACGAGCAGTACTTC
TRBJ2-4,NA,TRBV27,NA,CASSPIGAGGSGNIQYF,TGTGCCAGCAGTCCTATTGGGGCAGGGGGGTCTGGGAACATTCAGTACTTC
TRBJ2-7,NA,TRBV11-2,NA,CASSDPTRHTGEQYF,TGTGCCAGCAGCGACCCGACTAGGCACACGGGGGAGCAGTACTTC
TRBJ1-2,NA,TRBV7-9,NA,CASSQWGPQDYGYTF,TGTGCCAGCAGCCAGTGGGGCCCGCAAGACTATGGCTACACCTTC
TRBJ1-2,NA,TRBV30,NA,CACTNKTYYYGYTF,TGTGCCTGTACTAATAAGACGTATTACTATGGCTACACCTTC
TRBJ2-1,TRBD2,TRBV4-1,NA,CASSQERRDYNNEQFF,TGCGCCAGCAGCCAAGAACGCCGGGACTACAACAATGAGCAGTTCTTC
TRBJ1-5,NA,TRBV6-5,NA,CASSSDRSNQPQHF,TGTGCCAGCAGTAGTGACAGAAGCAATCAGCCCCAGCATTTT
TRBJ2-1,TRBD1,TRBV29-1,few,CSVPPQGDEQFF,TGCAGCGTCCCACCACAGGGGGATGAGCAGTTCTTC
TRBJ2-7,NA,TRBV4-1,NA,CASSQGYLYEQYF,TGCGCCAGCAGCCAAGGATACCTCTACGAGCAGTACTTC
TRBJ2-2,NA,TRBV2,NA,CASSELQTGELFF,TGTGCCAGCAGTGAGCTCCAGACCGGGGAGCTGTTTTTT
TRBJ1-4,NA,TRBV4-1,few,CASSPQDRNREKLFF,TGCGCCAGCAGCCCCCAAGACCGGAACCGAGAAAAACTGTTTTTT
TRBJ2-7,NA,TRBV7-2,medium-sized,CASDGPPTYEQYF,TGTGCCAGCGACGGCCCCCCTACCTACGAGCAGTACTTC
TRBJ2-6,NA,TRBV5-5,few,CASIEDSGANVLTF,TGTGCCAGCATCGAGGACTCTGGGGCCAACGTCCTGACTTTC
TRBJ1-2,NA,TRBV29-1,NA,CSVAEGYTF,TGCAGCGTGGCCGAGGGCTACACCTTC
TRBJ2-1,NA,TRBV15,NA,CATSVKIYNEQFF,TGTGCCACCTCAGTGAAGATTTACAATGAGCAGTTCTTC
TRBJ2-1,NA,TRBV7-9,NA,CASSSGPPEQFF,TGTGCCAGCAGCTCGGGGCCCCCAGAGCAGTTCTTC
TRBJ1-3,TRBD1,TRBV4-1,few,CASSLRQGRTIYF,TGCGCCAGCAGCCTTAGACAGGGCCGCACCATATATTTT
TRBJ2-1,NA,TRBV29-1,few,CSVYEGKGNEQFF,TGCAGCGTTTACGAGGGGAAGGGCAATGAGCAGTTCTTC
TRBJ2-3,NA,TRBV29-1,few,CSVIGLLGTDTQYF,TGCAGCGTCATCGGGCTTCTGGGCACAGATACGCAGTATTTT
TRBJ2-7,TRBD1,TRBV7-9,NA,CASSIDRGTYEQYF,TGTGCCAGCAGCATCGACAGGGGAACCTACGAGCAGTACTTC
TRBJ2-1,TRBD2,TRBV7-2,NA,CASKFGTSGPGEQFF,TGTGCCAGCAAGTTCGGGACTAGCGGCCCTGGGGAGCAGTTCTTC
TRBJ2-1,NA,TRBV19,NA,CASTGTYNEQFF,TGTGCCAGTACCGGGACCTACAATGAGCAGTTCTTC
TRBJ2-1,NA,TRBV11-2,few,CASSSLGINEQFF,TGTGCCAGCAGCTCTTTAGGGATCAATGAGCAGTTCTTC
TRBJ2-2,NA,TRBV7-9,NA,CASRPNFGGELFF,TGTGCCAGCAGGCCGAACTTCGGCGGGGAGCTGTTTTTT
TRBJ2-1,NA,TRBV5-1,NA,CASSPTPGHYNEQFF,TGCGCCAGCAGCCCCACTCCGGGCCACTACAATGAGCAGTTCTTC
TRBJ1-1,NA,TRBV29-1,few,CSVHPTGPEAFF,TGCAGCGTCCACCCCACGGGCCCTGAAGCTTTCTTT
TRBJ2-7,NA,TRBV19,few,CASSIRDQEEQYF,TGTGCCAGTAGTATAAGGGACCAGGAGGAGCAGTACTTC
TRBJ2-7,NA,TRBV30,NA,CAWSAPANSYEQYF,TGTGCCTGGAGTGCCCCGGCGAACTCCTACGAGCAGTACTTC
TRBJ2-7,NA,TRBV2,NA,CASSEGWSYEQYF,TGTGCCAGCAGCGAGGGGTGGTCCTACGAGCAGTACTTC
TRBJ2-5,TRBD1,TRBV29-1,few,CSVDGTVEETQYF,TGCAGCGTTGATGGGACAGTAGAAGAGACCCAGTACTTC